Listed here are 22 T cell receptor beta chains from one sample, sequenced in a study of response to subunit inactivated influenza vaccine. Via MiXCR, TCRdb re-called the RT-PCR reads, giving one row per CDR3 protein. The top ten clones hold approximately 7% of a sample with approximately 700,000 distinct CDR3 sequences, more than 11% of them seen once. Sequences were derived from PBMCs from blood, sampled 14 to 15 days before vaccination. The receptors stem from a man aged 50 to 60 who received an inactivated influenza vaccine.

The genes are TRBV2 and TRBJ2-3; 10 bases are shared with TRBD2. The CDR3 covers 17 residues. Germline V gene data show CDR1 as SNHLY and CDR2 as FYNNEI. Trimming removed 3 bases from V and 4 bases from J; junction bases left unmatched: 10. The DNA for the CDR3 is TGTGCCAGCAGTGATCCAACACTAGCGGGGTTCGCAGATACGCAGTATTTT. Translated: CASSDPTLAGFADTQYF. The variable domain in full, completed from reference TRBV2 and TRBJ2-3, reads EPEVTQTPSHQVTQMGQEVILRCVPISNHLYFYWYRQILGQKVEFLVSFYNNEISEKSEIFDDQFSVERPDGSNFTLKIRSTKLEDSAMYFCASSDPTLAGFADTQYFGPGTRLTVL.

This clonotype was observed a few times. The chain is built from TRBV5-5 and TRBJ2-5, with TRBD2 identical over 11 bases. In germline, CDR1 is SGHKS, CDR2 YYEKEE (reference sequence). V lost 0 bases to trimming and J lost 4 bases; unmatched junction nucleotides: 2. CDR3 size: 15 residues. Here the CDR3 reads CASSLVAGGVETQYF. DNA for the CDR3: TGTGCCAGCAGCTTGGTAGCGGGGGGGGTAGAGACCCAGTACTTC. The entire variable domain, with the rest obtained from reference TRBV5-5 and TRBJ2-5, is as follows: DAGVTQSPTHLIKTRGQQVTLRCSPISGHKSVSWYQQVLGQGPQFIFQYYEKEERGRGNFPDRFSARQFPNYSSELNVNALLLGDSALYLCASSLVAGGVETQYFGPGTRLLVL.

This chain uses TRBV12-3 or TRBV12-4 with TRBJ2-1; D is undetermined. Deletions cut 3 bases from V and 8 bases from J, with 11 bases between. CDR3 length: 13 residues. CDR3 sequence: CASSLMGTDEQFF. The CDR3 nucleotides read TGTGCCAGCAGTTTGATGGGTACTGATGAGCAGTTCTTC.

The chain combines TRBV12-3 or TRBV12-4 with TRBJ2-4; 11 bases fit TRBD1. There are 15 residues in the CDR3. J gave up 8 bases and V 6 bases, and 9 bases lay outside the gene matches. The CDR3 DNA reads as TGTGCCAGCAGCCTGGGGGACAGGGGGATATACATTCAGTACTTC. Translated, it gives CASSLGDRGIYIQYF.

This clonotype occurred a few times. The gene calls are TRBV3-1 and TRBJ2-2; D uncertain. Per the germline V gene, CDR1 is LGHDT and CDR2 is YNNKEL (reference sequence). V was shortened by 1 base and J by 3 bases, with 6 bases between the two germline ends. The CDR3 is 14 residues long. The CDR3 reads CASSQGYYTGELFF. The CDR3 DNA reads TGTGCCAGCAGCCAAGGTTACTACACCGGGGAGCTGTTTTTT.

The genes are TRBV15 and TRBJ2-5; 7 bases agree with TRBD2. CDR3 size: 15 residues. Germline-derived CDR1 and CDR2 are LNHNV and YYDKDF (reference sequence). Losses at the gene ends were 1 base for V and 5 bases for J; bases not matched to a gene: 7. Here the CDR3 DNA reads TGTGCCACCAGCAGAGTTGGGGGGGAGGGTGAGACCCAGTACTTC. Translating it yields CATSRVGGEGETQYF.

This clonotype came up many times. V and J are TRBV20-1 and TRBJ2-1; tentatively, D is TRBD1 (5 bases). Germline CDR1 is DFQATT and CDR2 is SNEGSKA (reference sequence). Trimming removed 2 bases at V and 1 base at J, with 15 bases between. This CDR3 comprises 16 residues. CDR3 region: CSARPTVRASYNEQFF. CDR3 bases: TGCAGTGCTAGACCGACAGTAAGGGCTTCCTACAATGAGCAGTTCTTC.

This chain connects TRBV5-5 to TRBJ1-1, with 7 bases that match TRBD1. The CDR3 has 15 residues. J lost 0 bases, V lost 2 bases, and 4 bases had no gene match. Germline lookup yields CDR1 SGHKS and CDR2 YYEKEE (reference sequence). This CDR3 is CASSLIRGMNTEAFF. CDR3 sequence (DNA): TGTGCCAGCAGCTTAATCAGGGGGATGAACACTGAAGCTTTCTTT.

A few counts support this clonotype. This chain joins TRBV20-1 and TRBJ2-5, with D tentatively TRBD2 (6 bases). The ends were cut back, 6 bases at V and 4 bases at J, with 12 bases in the middle. Germline V gene lookup returns CDR1 DFQATT and CDR2 SNEGSKA (reference sequence). The CDR3 loop spans 12 amino acids. The CDR3 is CSAPGSRETQYF. As DNA, the CDR3 is TGCAGTGCCCCCGGGAGCCGAGAGACCCAGTACTTC.

This chain connects TRBV4-2 to TRBJ2-2; D is undetermined. Germline assignment: CDR1 LGHNA and CDR2 YNFKEQ. There are 15 residues in the CDR3. V was clipped by 0 bases and J by 0 bases, with 5 bases between them. CDR3 nucleotide sequence: TGTGCCAGCAGCCAAGATTTAACGAACACCGGGGAGCTGTTTTTT. It yields the protein CASSQDLTNTGELFF.

This clonotype was seen repeatedly, ten times or more. The CDR3 here is CSAGTWGYGYTF. The CDR3 coding sequence is TGCAGCGCTGGGACGTGGGGGTATGGCTACACCTTC. This sequence joins TRBV29-1 and TRBJ1-2; D perhaps matches TRBD1 (5 bases). The CDR3 sequence is 12 residues long. V lost 7 bases, J lost 5 bases, and 14 bases lay in between. In germline, CDR1 is SQVTM, CDR2 ANQGSEA.

The chain combines TRBV20-1 with TRBJ2-1, with a weak D call TRBD2 (6 bases). This CDR3 has 14 residues. Between the trimmed V and J ends, which lost 3 bases and 8 bases, there was a span of 17 bases. Germline lookup yields CDR1 DFQATT and CDR2 SNEGSKA (reference sequence). CDR3 coding DNA: TGCAGTGCTAGGAAGGCGGGATCTGTCGATGAGCAGTTCTTC. This encodes CSARKAGSVDEQFF.

This clonotype was found many times. V is TRBV6-2 or TRBV6-3 and J is TRBJ2-1, with TRBD1 identical over 9 bases. The CDR3 is 16 amino acids. V lost 4 bases to trimming and J lost 4 bases; unmatched junction nucleotides: 8. Germline V gene lookup returns CDR1 MNHEY and CDR2 SVGEGT. The CDR3 DNA follows: TGTGCCAGCAGTTCACCGGGACAGGGTGGATACAATGAGCAGTTCTTC. This sequence encodes CASSSPGQGGYNEQFF.

This clonotype was picked up many times. The V and J genes are TRBV6-5 and TRBJ1-5, with 9 bases that match TRBD1. The germline V gene encodes CDR1 MNHEY and CDR2 SVGAGI. The trim removed 6 bases at V and 6 bases at J, leaving 9 bases unmatched. The length of the CDR3 is 15 residues. CDR3 sequence reads: CASSLGGQGGQPQHF. In DNA, the CDR3 is TGTGCCAGCAGCTTAGGGGGACAGGGAGGTCAGCCCCAGCATTTT.

This clonotype has at least ten counts. This chain joins TRBV7-8 and TRBJ2-7; D perhaps matches TRBD1 (6 bases). The CDR3 extends over 14 amino acids. Trimming shortened V by 5 bases and J by 2 bases, and 13 bases separated the two germline ends. Germline V gives CDR1 SGHVS, CDR2 FQNEAQ. The CDR3 nucleotides read TGTGCCAGCAGCCCCAGGGGCTTAACCTACGAGCAGTACTTC. Residues: CASSPRGLTYEQYF.

This clonotype was picked up many times. The gene calls are TRBV5-5 and TRBJ2-3; D unclear. The CDR3 covers 11 residues. Deletions cut 0 bases from V and 10 bases from J, with 6 bases between. From germline, CDR1 is SGHKS and CDR2 YYEKEE (reference sequence). This CDR3 is CASSLGVPQYF. Written as DNA, the CDR3 is TGTGCCAGCAGCTTGGGGGTTCCGCAGTATTTT.

The V gene is TRBV12-3 or TRBV12-4, the J gene TRBJ1-2; a weak D match, TRBD1 (6 bases). V lost 7 bases and J 4 bases, leaving 16 bases between the germline ends. The CDR3 runs 14 residues. The DNA for the CDR3 is TGTGCCAGCAAAGAACAGGGATCGGCCTATGGCTACACCTTC. This gives the protein CASKEQGSAYGYTF.

V gene TRBV11-2 combines with J gene TRBJ1-1; D ambiguous. The CDR3 is 14 residues long. Germline V CDR1 and CDR2: SGHAT, FQNNGV. V was shortened by 3 bases and J by 0 bases, with 8 bases between the two germline ends. The chain's CDR3 is CASSFNILNTEAFF. The DNA of the CDR3 is TGTGCCAGCAGCTTTAACATCCTGAACACTGAAGCTTTCTTT. The complete variable domain, with remaining parts taken from reference TRBV11-2 and TRBJ1-1, reads EAGVAQSPRYKIIEKRQSVAFWCNPISGHATLYWYQQILGQGPKLLIQFQNNGVVDDSQLPKDRFSAERLKGVDSTLKIQPAKLEDSAVYLCASSFNILNTEAFFGQGTRLTVV.

This clonotype was recorded many times. The rearrangement links TRBV12-3 or TRBV12-4 to TRBJ1-1; no reliable D call. The CDR3 length is 13 residues. The germline V and J ends were trimmed by 2 bases and 1 base, with 5 bases remaining between them. CDR3 DNA: TGTGCCAGCAGTTTAAAGAGGAACACTGAAGCTTTCTTT. Translated: CASSLKRNTEAFF.

V gene TRBV4-2 combines with J gene TRBJ2-7; 12 bases line up with TRBD2. The germline V gene encodes CDR1 LGHNA and CDR2 YNFKEQ. There are 14 residues in the CDR3. V gave up 1 base and J gave up 9 bases; unmatched junction bases: 4. CDR3 sequence (DNA): TGTGCCAGCAGCCAAGGACTAGCGGGAGATCTGCAGTACTTC. As protein: CASSQGLAGDLQYF.

The CDR3 spells CASSPGLYDTDTQYF. DNA of the CDR3: TGTGCCAGCAGCCCAGGACTCTACGACACAGATACGCAGTATTTT. This chain joins TRBV5-5 and TRBJ2-3; tentative D call: TRBD2 (5 bases). The V and J ends lost 4 bases and 2 bases respectively, with 14 bases between them. Germline V gene data show CDR1 as SGHKS and CDR2 as YYEKEE (reference sequence). The CDR3 has 15 residues.

This clonotype was found a few times. The V call is TRBV18, the J call TRBJ2-1; D is uncertain. CDR3 size: 15 residues. V shed 1 base and J shed 8 bases, with 15 bases lying between them. Germline CDR1 and CDR2: KGHSH and LQKENI. The CDR3 reads CASSPLIRGWDEQFF. The CDR3 nucleotides are TGTGCCAGCTCACCACTTATTCGTGGCTGGGATGAGCAGTTCTTC.